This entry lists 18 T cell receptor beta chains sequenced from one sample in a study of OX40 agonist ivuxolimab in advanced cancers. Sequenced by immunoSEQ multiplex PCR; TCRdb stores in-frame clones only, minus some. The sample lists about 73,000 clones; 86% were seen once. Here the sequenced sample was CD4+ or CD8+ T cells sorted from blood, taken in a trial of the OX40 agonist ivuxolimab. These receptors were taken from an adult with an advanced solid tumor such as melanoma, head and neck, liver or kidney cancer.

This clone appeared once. The CDR3 DNA reads TGTGCCAGCAGTTACCAGGTAACTGGGGCCAACGTCCTGACTTTC. Its protein is CASSYQVTGANVLTF. V and J are TRBV6-5 and TRBJ2-6; no clear D gene. Germline loops: CDR1 MNHEY, CDR2 SVGAGI. The CDR3 runs to 15 residues. V lost 2 bases and J 2 bases, leaving 7 bases between the germline ends.

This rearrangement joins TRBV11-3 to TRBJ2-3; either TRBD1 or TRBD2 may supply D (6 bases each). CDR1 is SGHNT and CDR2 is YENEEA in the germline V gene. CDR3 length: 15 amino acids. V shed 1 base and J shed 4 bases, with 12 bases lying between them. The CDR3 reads CASSLGGASADTQYF. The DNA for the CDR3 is TGTGCCAGCAGCTTAGGGGGGGCTAGCGCAGATACGCAGTATTTT.

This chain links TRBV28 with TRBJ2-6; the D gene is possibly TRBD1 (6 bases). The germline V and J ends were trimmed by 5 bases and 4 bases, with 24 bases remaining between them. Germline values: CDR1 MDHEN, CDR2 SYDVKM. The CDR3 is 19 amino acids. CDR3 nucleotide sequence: TGTGCCAGCAGTGCGGCTCAGACAGGAGTTTCCTCCGGGGCCAACGTCCTGACTTTC. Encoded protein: CASSAAQTGVSSGANVLTF.

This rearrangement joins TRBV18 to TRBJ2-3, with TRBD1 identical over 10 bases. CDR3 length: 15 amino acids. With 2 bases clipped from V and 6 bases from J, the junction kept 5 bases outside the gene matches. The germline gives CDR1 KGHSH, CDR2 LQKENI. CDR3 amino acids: CASSPTGTGADTQYF. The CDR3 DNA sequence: TGTGCCAGCTCACCAACCGGGACAGGGGCCGATACGCAGTATTTT. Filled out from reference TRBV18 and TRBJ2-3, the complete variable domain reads NAGVMQNPRHLVRRRGQEARLRCSPMKGHSHVYWYRQLPEEGLKFMVYLQKENIIDESGMPKERFSAEFPKEGPSILRIQQVVRGDSAAYFCASSPTGTGADTQYFGPGTRLTVL.

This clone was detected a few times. This CDR3 is CASSPSPPGQGNEQYF. The CDR3 region has the DNA TGTGCCAGCTCACCATCTCCCCCGGGACAGGGAAACGAGCAGTACTTC. The chain couples TRBV18 to TRBJ2-7; 9 bases line up with TRBD1. Germline-derived CDR1 and CDR2 are KGHSH and LQKENI. The CDR3 consists of 16 residues. J was trimmed by 5 bases and V by 2 bases; bases with no gene match: 10. Together with reference TRBV18 and TRBJ2-7, the CDR3 gives the full variable domain: NAGVMQNPRHLVRRRGQEARLRCSPMKGHSHVYWYRQLPEEGLKFMVYLQKENIIDESGMPKERFSAEFPKEGPSILRIQQVVRGDSAAYFCASSPSPPGQGNEQYFGPGTRLTVT.

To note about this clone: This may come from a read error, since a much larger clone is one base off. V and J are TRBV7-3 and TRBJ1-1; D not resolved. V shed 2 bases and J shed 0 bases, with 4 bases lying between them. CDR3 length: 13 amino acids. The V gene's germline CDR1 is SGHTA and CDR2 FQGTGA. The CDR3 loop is CASSLEVNTEAFF. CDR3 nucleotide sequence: TGTGCCAGCAGCTTAGAGGTGAACACTGAAGCTTTCTTT.

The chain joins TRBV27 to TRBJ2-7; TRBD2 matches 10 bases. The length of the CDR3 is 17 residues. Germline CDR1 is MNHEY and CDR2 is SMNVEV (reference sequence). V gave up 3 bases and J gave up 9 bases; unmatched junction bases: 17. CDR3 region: CASSFTSGVGPAIAQYF. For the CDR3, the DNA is TGTGCCAGCAGTTTTACTAGCGGGGTTGGGCCCGCGATCGCGCAGTACTTC.

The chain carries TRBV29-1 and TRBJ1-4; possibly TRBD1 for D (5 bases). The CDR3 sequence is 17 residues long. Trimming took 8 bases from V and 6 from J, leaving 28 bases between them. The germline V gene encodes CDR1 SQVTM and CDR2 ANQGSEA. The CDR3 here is CSCLRRSRDGQHEKLFF. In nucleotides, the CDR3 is TGCAGCTGTCTCAGGCGGTCCAGGGACGGGCAGCATGAAAAACTGTTTTTT.

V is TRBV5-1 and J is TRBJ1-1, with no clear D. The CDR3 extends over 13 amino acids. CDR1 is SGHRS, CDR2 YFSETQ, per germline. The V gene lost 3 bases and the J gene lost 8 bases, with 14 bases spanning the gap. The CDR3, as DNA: TGCGCCAGCAGCTCCCCAATAGGAGACGAAGCTTTCTTT. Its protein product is CASSSPIGDEAFF.

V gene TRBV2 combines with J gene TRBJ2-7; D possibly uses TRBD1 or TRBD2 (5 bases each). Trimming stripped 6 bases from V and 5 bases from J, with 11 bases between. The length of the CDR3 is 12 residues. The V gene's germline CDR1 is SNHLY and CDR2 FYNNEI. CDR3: CASRGTPHEQYF. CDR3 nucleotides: TGTGCCAGCAGGGGGACCCCCCACGAGCAGTACTTC.

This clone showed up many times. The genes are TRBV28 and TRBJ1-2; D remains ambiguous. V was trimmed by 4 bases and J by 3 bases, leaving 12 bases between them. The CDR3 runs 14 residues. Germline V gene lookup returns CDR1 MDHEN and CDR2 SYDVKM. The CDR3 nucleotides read TGTGCCAGCAGTTCGCTTGGGGTGGACTATGGCTACACCTTC. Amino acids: CASSSLGVDYGYTF.

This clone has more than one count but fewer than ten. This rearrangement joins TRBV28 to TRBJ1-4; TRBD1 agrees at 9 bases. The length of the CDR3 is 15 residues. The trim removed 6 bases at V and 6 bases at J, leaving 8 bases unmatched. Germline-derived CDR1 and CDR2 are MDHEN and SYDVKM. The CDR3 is CASSHKTGGDEKLFF. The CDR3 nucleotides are TGTGCCAGCAGCCACAAGACAGGGGGAGATGAAAAACTGTTTTTT.

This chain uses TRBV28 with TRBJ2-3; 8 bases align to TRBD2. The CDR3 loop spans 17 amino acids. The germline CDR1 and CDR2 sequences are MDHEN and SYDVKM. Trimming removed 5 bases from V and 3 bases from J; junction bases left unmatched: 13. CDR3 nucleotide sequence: TGTGCCAGCAGTATGCAATCGGGGGGGCTAAGGACAGATACGCAGTATTTT. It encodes CASSMQSGGLRTDTQYF. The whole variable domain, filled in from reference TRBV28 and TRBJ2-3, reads DVKVTQSSRYLVKRTGEKVFLECVQDMDHENMFWYRQDPGLGLRLIYFSYDVKMKEKGDIPEGYSVSREKKERFSLILESASTNQTSMYLCASSMQSGGLRTDTQYFGPGTRLTVL.

CDR3 sequence: CASSGRNAGRRNQPQHF. In DNA, the CDR3 is TGTGCCAGCTCCGGGCGAAACGCTGGGCGACGGAATCAGCCCCAGCATTTT. The rearrangement links TRBV18 to TRBJ1-5; D gene ambiguous. CDR1 KGHSH and CDR2 LQKENI come from the germline V gene. V lost 6 bases and J 4 bases, leaving 22 bases between the germline ends. The CDR3 is 17 residues long.

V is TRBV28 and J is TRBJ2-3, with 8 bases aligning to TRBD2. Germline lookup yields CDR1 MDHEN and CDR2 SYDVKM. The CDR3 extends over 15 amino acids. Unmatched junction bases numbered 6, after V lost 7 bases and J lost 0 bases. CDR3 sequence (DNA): TGTGCCAGCACGAGGACTAGCACCAGCACAGATACGCAGTATTTT. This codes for CASTRTSTSTDTQYF.

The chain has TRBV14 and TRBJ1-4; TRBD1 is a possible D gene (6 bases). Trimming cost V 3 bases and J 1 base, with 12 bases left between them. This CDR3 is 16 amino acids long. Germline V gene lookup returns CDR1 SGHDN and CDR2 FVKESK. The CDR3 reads CASSHLKGGTNEKLFF. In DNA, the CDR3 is TGTGCCAGCAGCCATTTGAAAGGGGGAACTAATGAAAAACTGTTTTTT.

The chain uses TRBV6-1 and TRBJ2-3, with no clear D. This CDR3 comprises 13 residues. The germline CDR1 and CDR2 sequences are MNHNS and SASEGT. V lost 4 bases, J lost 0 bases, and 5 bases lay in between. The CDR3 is CASSVVSTDTQYF. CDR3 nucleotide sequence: TGTGCCAGCAGTGTGGTAAGCACAGATACGCAGTATTTT.

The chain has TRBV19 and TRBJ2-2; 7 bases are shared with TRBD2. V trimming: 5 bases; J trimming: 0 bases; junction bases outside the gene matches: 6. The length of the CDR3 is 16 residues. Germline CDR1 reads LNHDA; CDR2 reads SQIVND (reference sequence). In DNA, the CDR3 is TGTGCCAGTAGTCACAGGCTAGCGGCGAACACCGGGGAGCTGTTTTTT. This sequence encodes CASSHRLAANTGELFF.